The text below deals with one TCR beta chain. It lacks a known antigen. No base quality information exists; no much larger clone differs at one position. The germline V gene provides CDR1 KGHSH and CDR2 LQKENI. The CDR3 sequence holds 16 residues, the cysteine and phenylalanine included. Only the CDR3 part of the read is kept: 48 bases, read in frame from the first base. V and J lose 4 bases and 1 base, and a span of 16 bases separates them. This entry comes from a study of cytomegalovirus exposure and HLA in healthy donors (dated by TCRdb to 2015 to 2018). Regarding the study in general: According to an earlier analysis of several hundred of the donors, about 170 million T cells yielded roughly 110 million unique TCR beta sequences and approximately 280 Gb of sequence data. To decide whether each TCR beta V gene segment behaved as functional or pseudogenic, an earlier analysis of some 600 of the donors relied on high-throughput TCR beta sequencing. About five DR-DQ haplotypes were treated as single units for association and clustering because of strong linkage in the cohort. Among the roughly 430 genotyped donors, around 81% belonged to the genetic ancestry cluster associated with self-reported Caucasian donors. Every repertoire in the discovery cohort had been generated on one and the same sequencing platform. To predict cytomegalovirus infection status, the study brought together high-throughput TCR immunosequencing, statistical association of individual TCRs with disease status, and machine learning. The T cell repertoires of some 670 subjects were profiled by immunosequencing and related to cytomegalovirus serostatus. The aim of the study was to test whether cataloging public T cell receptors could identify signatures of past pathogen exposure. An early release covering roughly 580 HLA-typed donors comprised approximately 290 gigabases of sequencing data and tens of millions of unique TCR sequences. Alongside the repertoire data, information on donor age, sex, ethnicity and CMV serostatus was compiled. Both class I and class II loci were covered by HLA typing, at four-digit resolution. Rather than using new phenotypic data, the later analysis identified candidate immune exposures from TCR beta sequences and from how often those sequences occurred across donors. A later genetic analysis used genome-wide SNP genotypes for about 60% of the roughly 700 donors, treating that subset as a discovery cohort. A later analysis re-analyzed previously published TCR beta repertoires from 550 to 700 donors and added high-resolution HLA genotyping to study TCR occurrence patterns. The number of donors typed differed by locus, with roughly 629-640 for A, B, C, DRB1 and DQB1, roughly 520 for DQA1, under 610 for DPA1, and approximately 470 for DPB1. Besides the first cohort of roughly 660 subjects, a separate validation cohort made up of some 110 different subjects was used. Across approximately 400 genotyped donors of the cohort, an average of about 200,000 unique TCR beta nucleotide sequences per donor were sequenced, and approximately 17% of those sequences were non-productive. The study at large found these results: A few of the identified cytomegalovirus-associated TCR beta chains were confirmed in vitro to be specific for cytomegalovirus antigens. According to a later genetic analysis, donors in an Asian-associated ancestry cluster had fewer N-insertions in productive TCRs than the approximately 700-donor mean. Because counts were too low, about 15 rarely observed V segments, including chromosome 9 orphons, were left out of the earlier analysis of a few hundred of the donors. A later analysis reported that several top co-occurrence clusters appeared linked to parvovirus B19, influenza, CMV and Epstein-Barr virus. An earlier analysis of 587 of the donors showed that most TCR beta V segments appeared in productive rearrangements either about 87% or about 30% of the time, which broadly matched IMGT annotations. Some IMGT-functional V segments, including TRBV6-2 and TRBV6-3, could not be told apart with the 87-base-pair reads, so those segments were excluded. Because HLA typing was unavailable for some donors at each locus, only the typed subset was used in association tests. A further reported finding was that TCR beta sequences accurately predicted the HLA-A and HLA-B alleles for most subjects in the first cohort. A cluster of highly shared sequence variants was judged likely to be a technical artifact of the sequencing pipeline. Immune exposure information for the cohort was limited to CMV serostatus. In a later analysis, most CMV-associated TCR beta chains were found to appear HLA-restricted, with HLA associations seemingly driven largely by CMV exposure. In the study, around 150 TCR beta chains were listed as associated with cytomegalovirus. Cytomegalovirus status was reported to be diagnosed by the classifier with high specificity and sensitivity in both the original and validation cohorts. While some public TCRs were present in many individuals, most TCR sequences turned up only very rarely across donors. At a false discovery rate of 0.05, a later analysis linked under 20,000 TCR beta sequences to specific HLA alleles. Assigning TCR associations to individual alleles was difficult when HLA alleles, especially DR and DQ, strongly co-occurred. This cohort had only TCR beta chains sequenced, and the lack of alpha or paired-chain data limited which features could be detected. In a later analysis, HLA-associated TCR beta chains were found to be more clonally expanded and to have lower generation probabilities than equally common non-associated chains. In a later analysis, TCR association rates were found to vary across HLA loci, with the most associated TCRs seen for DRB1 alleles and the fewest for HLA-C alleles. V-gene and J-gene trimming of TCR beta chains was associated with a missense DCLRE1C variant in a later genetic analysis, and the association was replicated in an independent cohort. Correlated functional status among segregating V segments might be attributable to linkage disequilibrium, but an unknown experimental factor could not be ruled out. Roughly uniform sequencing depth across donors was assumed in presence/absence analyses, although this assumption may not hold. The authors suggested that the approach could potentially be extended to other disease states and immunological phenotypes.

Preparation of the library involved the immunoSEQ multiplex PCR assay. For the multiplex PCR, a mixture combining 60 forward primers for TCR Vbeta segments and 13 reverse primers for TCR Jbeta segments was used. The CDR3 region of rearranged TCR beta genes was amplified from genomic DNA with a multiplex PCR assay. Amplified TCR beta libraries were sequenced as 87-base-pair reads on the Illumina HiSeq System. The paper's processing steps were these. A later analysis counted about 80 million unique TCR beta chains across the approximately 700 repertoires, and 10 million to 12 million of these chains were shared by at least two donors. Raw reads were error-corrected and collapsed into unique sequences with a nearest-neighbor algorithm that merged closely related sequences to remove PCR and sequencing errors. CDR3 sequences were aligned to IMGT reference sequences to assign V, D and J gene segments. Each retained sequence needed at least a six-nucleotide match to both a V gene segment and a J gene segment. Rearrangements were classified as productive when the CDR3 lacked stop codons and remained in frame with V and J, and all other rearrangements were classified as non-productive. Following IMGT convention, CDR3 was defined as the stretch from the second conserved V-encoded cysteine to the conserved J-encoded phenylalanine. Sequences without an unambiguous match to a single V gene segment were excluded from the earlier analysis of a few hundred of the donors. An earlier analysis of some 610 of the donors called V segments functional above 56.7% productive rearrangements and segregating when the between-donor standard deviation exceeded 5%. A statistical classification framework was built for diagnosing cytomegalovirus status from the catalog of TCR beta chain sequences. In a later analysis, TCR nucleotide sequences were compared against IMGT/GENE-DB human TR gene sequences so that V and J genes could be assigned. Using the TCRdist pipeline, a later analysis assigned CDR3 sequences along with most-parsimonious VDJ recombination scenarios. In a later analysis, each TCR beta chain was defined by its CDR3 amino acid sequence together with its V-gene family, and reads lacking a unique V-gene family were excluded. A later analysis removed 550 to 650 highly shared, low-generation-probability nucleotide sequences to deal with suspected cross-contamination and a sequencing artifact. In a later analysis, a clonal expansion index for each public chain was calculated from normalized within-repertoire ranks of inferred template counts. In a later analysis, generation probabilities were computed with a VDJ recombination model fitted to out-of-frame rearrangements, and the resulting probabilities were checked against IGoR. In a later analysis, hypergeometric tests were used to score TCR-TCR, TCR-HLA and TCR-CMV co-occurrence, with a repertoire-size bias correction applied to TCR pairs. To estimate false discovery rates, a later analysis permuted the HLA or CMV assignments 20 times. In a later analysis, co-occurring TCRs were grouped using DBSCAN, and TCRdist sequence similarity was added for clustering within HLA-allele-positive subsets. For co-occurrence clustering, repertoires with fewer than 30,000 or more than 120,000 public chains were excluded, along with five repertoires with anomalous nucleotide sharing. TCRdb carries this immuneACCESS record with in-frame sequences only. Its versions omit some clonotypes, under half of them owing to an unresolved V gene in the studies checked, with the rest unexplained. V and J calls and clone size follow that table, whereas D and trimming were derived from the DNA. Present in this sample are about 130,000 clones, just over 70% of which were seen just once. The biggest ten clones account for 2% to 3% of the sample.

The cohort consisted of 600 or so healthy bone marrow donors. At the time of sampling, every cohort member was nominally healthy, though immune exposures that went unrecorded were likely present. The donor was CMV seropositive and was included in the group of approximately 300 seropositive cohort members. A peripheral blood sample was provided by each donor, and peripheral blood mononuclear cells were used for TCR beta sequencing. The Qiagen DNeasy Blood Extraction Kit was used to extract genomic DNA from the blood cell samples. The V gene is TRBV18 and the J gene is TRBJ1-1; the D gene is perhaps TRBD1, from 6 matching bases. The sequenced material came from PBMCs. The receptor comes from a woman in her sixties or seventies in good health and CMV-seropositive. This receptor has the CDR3 CASSLNGQLSNTEAFF. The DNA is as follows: TGTGCCAGCTCACTTAATGGACAGCTTTCGAACACTGAAGCTTTCTTT.